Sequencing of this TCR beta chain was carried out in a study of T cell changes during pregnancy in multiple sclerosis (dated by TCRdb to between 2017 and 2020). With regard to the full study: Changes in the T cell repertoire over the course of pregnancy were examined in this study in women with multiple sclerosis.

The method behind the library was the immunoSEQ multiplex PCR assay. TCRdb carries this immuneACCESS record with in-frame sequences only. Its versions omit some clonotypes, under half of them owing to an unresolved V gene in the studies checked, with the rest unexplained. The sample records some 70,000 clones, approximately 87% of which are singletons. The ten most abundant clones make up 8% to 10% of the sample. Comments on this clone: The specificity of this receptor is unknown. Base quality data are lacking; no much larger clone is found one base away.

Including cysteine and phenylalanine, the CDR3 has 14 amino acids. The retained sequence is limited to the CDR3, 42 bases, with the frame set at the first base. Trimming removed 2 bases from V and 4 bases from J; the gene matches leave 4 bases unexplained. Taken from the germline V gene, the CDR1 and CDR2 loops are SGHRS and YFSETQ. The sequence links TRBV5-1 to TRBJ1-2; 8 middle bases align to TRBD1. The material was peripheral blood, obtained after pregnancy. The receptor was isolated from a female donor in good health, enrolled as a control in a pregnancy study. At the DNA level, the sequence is TGCGCCAGCAGCTTTTCGACAGGGGTCTATGGCTACACCTTC. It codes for CASSFSTGVYGYTF.